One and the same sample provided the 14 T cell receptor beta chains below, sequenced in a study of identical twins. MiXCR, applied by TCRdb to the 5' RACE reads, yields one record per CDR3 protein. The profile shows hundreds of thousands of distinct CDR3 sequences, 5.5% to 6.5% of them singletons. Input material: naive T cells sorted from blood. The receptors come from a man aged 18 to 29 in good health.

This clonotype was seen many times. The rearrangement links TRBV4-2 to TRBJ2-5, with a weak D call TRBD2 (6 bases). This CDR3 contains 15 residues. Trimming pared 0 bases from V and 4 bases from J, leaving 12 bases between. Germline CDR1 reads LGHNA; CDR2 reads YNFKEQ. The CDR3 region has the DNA TGTGCCAGCAGCCAAGATGTGGGAGGACGAGAGACCCAGTACTTC. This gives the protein CASSQDVGGRETQYF.

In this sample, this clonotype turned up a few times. The CDR3 nucleotides read TGTGCCACCCCCATGGGGGAGTTCTACGAGCAGTACGTC. The encoded protein is CATPMGEFYEQYV. This chain links TRBV24-1 with TRBJ2-7; D tentatively fits TRBD1 or TRBD2 (5 bases each). Germline lookup yields CDR1 KGHDR and CDR2 SFDVKD. This CDR3 has 13 amino acids. The V gene lost 9 bases and the J gene lost 3 bases, with 14 bases spanning the gap.

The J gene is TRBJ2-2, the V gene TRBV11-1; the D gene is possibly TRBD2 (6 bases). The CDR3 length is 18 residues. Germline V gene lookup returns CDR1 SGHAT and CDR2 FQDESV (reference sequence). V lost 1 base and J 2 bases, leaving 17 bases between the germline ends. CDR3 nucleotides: TGTGCCAGCAGCTTAGTGGGATCGGGACTCCAAAACACCGGGGAGCTGTTTTTT. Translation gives CASSLVGSGLQNTGELFF.

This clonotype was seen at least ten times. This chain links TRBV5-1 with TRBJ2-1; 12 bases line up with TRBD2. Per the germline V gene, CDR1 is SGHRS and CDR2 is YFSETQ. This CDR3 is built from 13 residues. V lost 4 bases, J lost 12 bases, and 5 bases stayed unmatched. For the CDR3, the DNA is TGCGCCAGCAGCGTGACTAGCGGGAGTGGGCAGTTCTTC. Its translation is CASSVTSGSGQFF.

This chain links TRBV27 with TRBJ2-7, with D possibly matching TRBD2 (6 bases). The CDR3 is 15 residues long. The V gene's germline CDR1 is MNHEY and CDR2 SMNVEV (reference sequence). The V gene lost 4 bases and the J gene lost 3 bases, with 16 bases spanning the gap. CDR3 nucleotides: TGTGCCAGCAGTTGGGACTCTTCGGGTTTCTACGAGCAGTACGTC. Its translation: CASSWDSSGFYEQYV.

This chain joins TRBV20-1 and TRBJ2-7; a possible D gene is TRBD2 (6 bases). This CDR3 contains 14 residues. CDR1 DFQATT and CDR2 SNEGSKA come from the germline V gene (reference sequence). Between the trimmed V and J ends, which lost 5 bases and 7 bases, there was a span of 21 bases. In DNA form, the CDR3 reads TGCAGTGCTCCAGAGGGACTCAGCAGGTCAGAGCAGTACTTC. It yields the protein CSAPEGLSRSEQYF.

The CDR3 reads CASSLGTSRAGELFF. CDR3 sequence (DNA): TGTGCCAGCAGTCTTGGGACTAGCCGGGCCGGGGAGCTGTTTTTT. This chain uses TRBV28 with TRBJ2-2, with 9 positions matching TRBD2. The CDR3 contains 15 residues. Germline V lookup: CDR1 MDHEN, CDR2 SYDVKM. J lost 6 bases, V lost 5 bases, and 7 bases had no gene match. Full variable domain (rest looked up from reference TRBV28 and TRBJ2-2): DVKVTQSSRYLVKRTGEKVFLECVQDMDHENMFWYRQDPGLGLRLIYFSYDVKMKEKGDIPEGYSVSREKKERFSLILESASTNQTSMYLCASSLGTSRAGELFFGEGSRLTVL.

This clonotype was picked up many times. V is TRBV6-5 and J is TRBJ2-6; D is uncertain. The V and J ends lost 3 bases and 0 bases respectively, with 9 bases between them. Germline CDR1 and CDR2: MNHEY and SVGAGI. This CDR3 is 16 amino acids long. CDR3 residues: CASSYGAASGANVLTF. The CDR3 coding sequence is TGTGCCAGCAGTTATGGTGCAGCCTCTGGGGCCAACGTCCTGACTTTC.

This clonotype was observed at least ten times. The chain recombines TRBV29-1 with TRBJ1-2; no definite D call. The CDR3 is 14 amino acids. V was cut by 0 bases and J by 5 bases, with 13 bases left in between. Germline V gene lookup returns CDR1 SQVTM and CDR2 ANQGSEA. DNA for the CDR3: TGCAGCGTTGAAGATCGGGCAGTACCTTATGGCTACACCTTC. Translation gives CSVEDRAVPYGYTF.

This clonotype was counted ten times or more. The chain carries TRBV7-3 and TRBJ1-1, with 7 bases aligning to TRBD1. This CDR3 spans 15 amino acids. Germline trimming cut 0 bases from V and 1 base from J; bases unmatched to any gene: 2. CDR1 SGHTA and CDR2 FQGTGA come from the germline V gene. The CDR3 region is CASSLTGTENTEAFF. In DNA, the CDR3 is TGTGCCAGCAGCTTAACCGGGACAGAGAACACTGAAGCTTTCTTT.

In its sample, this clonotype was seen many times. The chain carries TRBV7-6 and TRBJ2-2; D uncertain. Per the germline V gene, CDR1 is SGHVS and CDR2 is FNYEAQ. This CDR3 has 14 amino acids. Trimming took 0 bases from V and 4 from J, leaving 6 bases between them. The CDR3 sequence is CASSLAMGTGELFF. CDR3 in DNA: TGTGCCAGCAGCTTAGCGATGGGCACCGGGGAGCTGTTTTTT.

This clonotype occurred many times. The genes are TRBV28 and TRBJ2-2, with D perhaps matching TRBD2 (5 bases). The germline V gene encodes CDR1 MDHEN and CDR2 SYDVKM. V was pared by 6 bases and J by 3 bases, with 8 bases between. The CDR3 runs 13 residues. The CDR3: CASSGLDTGELFF. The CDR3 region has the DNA TGTGCCAGCAGCGGACTTGACACCGGGGAGCTGTTTTTT.

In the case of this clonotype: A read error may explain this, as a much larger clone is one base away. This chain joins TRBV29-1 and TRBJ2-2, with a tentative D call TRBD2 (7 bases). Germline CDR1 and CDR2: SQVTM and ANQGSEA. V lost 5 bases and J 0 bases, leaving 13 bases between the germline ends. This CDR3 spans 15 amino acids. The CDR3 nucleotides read TGCAGCGTTACTAAGGGGGGGTCGAACACCGGGGAGCTGTTTTTT. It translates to CSVTKGGSNTGELFF.

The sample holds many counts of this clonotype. The CDR3 region has the DNA TGTGCCAGCAGAGACGACCTCTACGAGCAGTACTTC. Translation: CASRDDLYEQYF. This chain joins TRBV28 and TRBJ2-7; D ambiguous. Trimming shortened V by 6 bases and J by 3 bases, and 9 bases separated the two germline ends. The CDR3 loop spans 12 amino acids. Germline assignment: CDR1 MDHEN and CDR2 SYDVKM.